These 17 T cell receptor beta chains were all obtained from the same sample, sequenced in a study of identical twins (dated by TCRdb to the mid-2010s). Preparation of the library involved 5' RACE. Instrument used: Illumina HiSeq 2000. The raw public data were reprocessed by TCRdb itself: fastp quality trimming at Q25, MiXCR clonotype calling, in-frame beta chains only. Rows are unified per CDR3 protein, each entry keeping the most common DNA and genes. The sample records around 220,000 distinct CDR3 sequences, about an eighth of which are singletons. The ten top clones hold approximately 9.3% of the sample. Sequencing was done on a sample of memory (CD45RO+) T cells sorted from blood. The intended sense of this specimen's cell subset or site label: CD45RO+ enriched T cells. These receptors all come from a woman younger than 35 in good health.

This clonotype was detected once. Being one base from a much bigger clone, this may be a read error. V is TRBV20-1 and J is TRBJ1-2; D is perhaps TRBD1 (5 bases). The CDR3 spans 14 residues. Germline CDR1 and CDR2: DFQATT and SNEGSKA (reference sequence). V was cut by 1 base and J by 4 bases, with 13 bases left in between. The CDR3 spells CSARASLDTYGYTF. The CDR3 DNA sequence: TGCAGTGCTAGAGCATCGTTGGACACCTATGGCTACACCTTC.

This chain connects TRBV20-1 to TRBJ2-5; D might be TRBD2 (5 bases). V was shortened by 8 bases and J by 2 bases, with 9 bases between the two germline ends. The CDR3 is 11 amino acids. From germline, CDR1 is DFQATT and CDR2 SNEGSKA (reference sequence). CDR3 nucleotides: TGCAGTTCGGACTGGCAAGAGACCCAGTACTTC. It is translated as CSSDWQETQYF.

This clonotype was observed a handful of times. The chain couples TRBV12-3 or TRBV12-4 to TRBJ2-1, with unresolved D. CDR3 size: 12 residues. The ends were cut back, 5 bases at V and 11 bases at J, with 13 bases in the middle. The CDR3 DNA follows: TGTGCCAGCAGTGGTGATCGCGAGCAGCAGTTCTTC. As protein: CASSGDREQQFF.

This clonotype has a count of ten or more. The chain links TRBV27 to TRBJ2-7, with a tentative D call TRBD2 (6 bases). V was shortened by 3 bases and J by 0 bases, with 6 bases between the two germline ends. The CDR3 runs 13 residues. Looked up from germline, CDR1 is MNHEY and CDR2 is SMNVEV (reference sequence). The CDR3 sequence: CASSLTSSYEQYF. CDR3 sequence (DNA): TGTGCCAGCAGTTTGACTAGCTCCTACGAGCAGTACTTC.

This clonotype was observed many times. V is TRBV5-1 and J is TRBJ2-7; D possibly corresponds to TRBD2 (5 bases). V was shortened by 0 bases and J by 6 bases, with 13 bases between the two germline ends. There are 14 residues in the CDR3. Per germline, CDR1 SGHRS and CDR2 YFSETQ. The CDR3 coding sequence is TGCGCCAGCAGCTTGGGGCAATCCGGAGGCGAGCAGTACTTC. Protein product: CASSLGQSGGEQYF.

With regard to this clonotype: A junction boundary mismatches the germline segment, possibly from a read error. J is TRBJ1-1 and V is TRBV2; no reliable D call. Germline CDR1 reads SNHLY; CDR2 reads FYNNEI. This CDR3 contains 15 residues. The CDR3 DNA sequence: TGTGCCAGCAGTGGGGGTAGAGCCAGGAACGCTGAAGCTTTCTTT. It encodes CASSGGRARNAEAFF.

J is TRBJ1-1 and V is TRBV6-2 or TRBV6-3, with a tentative D call TRBD1 (6 bases). This CDR3 has 13 residues. CDR1 is MNHEY, CDR2 SVGEGT, per germline. The V end lost 6 bases, the J end lost 6 bases, and 14 bases lay between the germline ends. The CDR3 region is CASRYGRTAEAFF. The CDR3 bases are TGTGCCAGCAGGTACGGGAGGACAGCTGAAGCTTTCTTT.

This clonotype turned up a few times. This sequence joins TRBV11-3 and TRBJ1-1; no clear D gene. V lost 6 bases and J 7 bases, leaving 9 bases between the germline ends. The V gene's germline CDR1 is SGHNT and CDR2 YENEEA. This CDR3 is built from 11 residues. CDR3 nucleotide sequence: TGTGCCAGCAGAAAGGGTTATGAAGCTTTCTTT. Residues: CASRKGYEAFF. Full variable domain (outside the CDR3, taken from reference TRBV11-3 and TRBJ1-1): EAGVVQSPRYKIIEKKQPVAFWCNPISGHNTLYWYLQNLGQGPELLIRYENEEAVDDSQLPKDRFSAERLKGVDSTLKIQPAELGDSAVYLCASRKGYEAFFGQGTRLTVV.

This clonotype has just a few counts. V gene TRBV7-9 combines with J gene TRBJ1-2, with D tentatively TRBD1 (6 bases). The CDR3 is 16 amino acids. Trimming left V 5 bases short and J 2 bases short, with 18 bases between. The V gene's germline CDR1 is SEHNR and CDR2 FQNEAQ (reference sequence). CDR3 nucleotide sequence: TGTGCCAGCAGCGCCTCCGGGACACGAGCCAACTATGGCTACACCTTC. Translation gives CASSASGTRANYGYTF. Full variable domain (missing parts from reference TRBV7-9 and TRBJ1-2): DTGVSQNPRHKITKRGQNVTFRCDPISEHNRLYWYRQTLGQGPEFLTYFQNEAQLEKSRLLSDRFSAERPKGSFSTLEIQRTEQGDSAMYLCASSASGTRANYGYTFGSGTRLTVV.

At least ten counts were recorded for this clonotype. The gene calls are TRBV12-3 or TRBV12-4 and TRBJ2-1; 11 positions match TRBD2. Trimming removed 3 bases from V and 2 bases from J; junction bases left unmatched: 3. The CDR3 extends over 16 amino acids. The CDR3 coding sequence is TGTGCCAGCAGTTTTAGCGGGAGGGTTCCCTACAATGAGCAGTTCTTC. Protein: CASSFSGRVPYNEQFF.

V gene TRBV5-5 combines with J gene TRBJ2-3; 11 nucleotides line up with TRBD2. In germline, CDR1 is SGHKS, CDR2 YYEKEE (reference sequence). The V and J ends lost 4 bases and 2 bases, in that order; junction bases with no gene match: 3. CDR3 size: 15 residues. The CDR3 sequence: CASSPGLADTDTQYF. The CDR3 nucleotides are TGTGCCAGCAGCCCGGGACTAGCGGACACAGATACGCAGTATTTT.

A few counts support this clonotype. The rearrangement uses TRBV4-2 and TRBJ2-7, with D possibly being TRBD1 or TRBD2 (6 bases each). The V gene's germline CDR1 is LGHNA and CDR2 YNFKEQ. Trimming removed 0 bases from V and 3 bases from J, with 12 bases in between. CDR3 size: 15 residues. CDR3: CASSQDGGRIYEQYF. Written as DNA, the CDR3 is TGTGCCAGCAGCCAAGATGGGGGGCGTATCTACGAGCAGTACTTC.

This clonotype came up a few times. The V gene is TRBV7-2, the J gene TRBJ2-1; 7 nucleotides match TRBD2. CDR1 and CDR2 from the germline V gene are SGHTA and FQGNSA. V gave up 3 bases and J gave up 8 bases; unmatched junction bases: 10. The CDR3 runs 15 residues. The DNA of the CDR3 is TGTGCCAGCAGCTTGGCGACTGGGCGGGAGCATGAGCAGTTCTTC. Amino acid sequence: CASSLATGREHEQFF.

The V and J genes are TRBV5-6 and TRBJ2-7; 14 bases are a match to TRBD2. This CDR3 has 18 amino acids. Per the germline V gene, CDR1 is SGHDT and CDR2 is YYEEEE. Trimming removed 0 bases from V and 5 bases from J; junction bases left unmatched: 10. Written as DNA, the CDR3 is TGTGCCAGCAGCTTGGTGGGGACTAGCGGGAGAAAGAGCAACGAGCAGTACTTC. Translated: CASSLVGTSGRKSNEQYF.

This clonotype appeared a few times. This sequence joins TRBV20-1 and TRBJ1-1; D is uncertain. The CDR3 has 15 residues. Per germline, CDR1 DFQATT and CDR2 SNEGSKA (reference sequence). V gave up 4 bases and J gave up 1 base, with 16 bases separating them. The CDR3 nucleotides are TGCAGTGCTAAAGACTCGGGGAAGTGGAACACTGAAGCTTTCTTT. It yields the protein CSAKDSGKWNTEAFF.

The chain uses TRBV7-6 and TRBJ2-7, with TRBD1 matching 9 bases. Germline V gene lookup returns CDR1 SGHVS and CDR2 FNYEAQ. This CDR3 has 15 residues. V was pared by 1 base and J by 6 bases, with 7 bases of the junction left unmatched. This CDR3 is CASSLGGQGRVEQYF. The DNA for the CDR3 is TGTGCCAGCAGCTTAGGGGGACAGGGAAGGGTCGAGCAGTACTTC. The complete variable domain, with remaining parts taken from reference TRBV7-6 and TRBJ2-7, reads GAGVSQSPRYKVTKRGQDVALRCDPISGHVSLYWYRQALGQGPEFLTYFNYEAQQDKSGLPNDRFSAERPEGSISTLTIQRTEQRDSAMYRCASSLGGQGRVEQYFGPGTRLTVT.

This clonotype showed up many times. The rearrangement joins TRBV5-1 to TRBJ2-7; 8 nucleotides line up with TRBD1. CDR1 and CDR2 from the germline V gene are SGHRS and YFSETQ. CDR3 length equals 14 residues. V was clipped by 4 bases and J by 3 bases; unmatched bases: 6. The CDR3, as DNA: TGCGCCAGCAGCCTAGGACAGGGCTACTACGAGCAGTACTTC. Translating gives CASSLGQGYYEQYF.